This TCR beta chain was recovered during a study of cytomegalovirus exposure and HLA in healthy donors. Findings of the study overall: Later on, an analysis found that several of the most significant clusters appeared to be linked to common viral pathogens, which included parvovirus B19. It was reported that TCR beta sequences correctly inferred the HLA-A and HLA-B alleles for most subjects. Reportedly, cytomegalovirus status was diagnosed with high sensitivity and specificity.

The PCR made use of 60 Vbeta and 13 Jbeta primers. Using immunoSEQ multiplex PCR, the repertoire was profiled, and TCRdb retains in-frame clones only, with some absent. The sample carries about 180,000 clones, more than 80% recorded once. This clone has a single count. Its antigen is unknown. Other DNA sequences in the same sample also yield this CDR3. Nominal health characterized the donors when sampled, though unrecorded immune exposures were likely. V was clipped by 5 bases and J by 2 bases; unmatched bases: 13. CDR3 length: 19 amino acids. Germline V gene lookup returns CDR1 SGHRS and CDR2 YFSETQ. The chain employs TRBV5-1 and TRBJ2-1; 13 bases are a match to TRBD2. The sequenced material came from PBMCs. The sequence derives from a man aged 18 to 35 in good health and CMV-seronegative. CDR3 sequence: CASSTLGLAGALAYNEQFF. The CDR3 region has the DNA TGCGCCAGCAGTACCCTCGGACTAGCGGGGGCCCTGGCCTACAATGAGCAGTTCTTC.